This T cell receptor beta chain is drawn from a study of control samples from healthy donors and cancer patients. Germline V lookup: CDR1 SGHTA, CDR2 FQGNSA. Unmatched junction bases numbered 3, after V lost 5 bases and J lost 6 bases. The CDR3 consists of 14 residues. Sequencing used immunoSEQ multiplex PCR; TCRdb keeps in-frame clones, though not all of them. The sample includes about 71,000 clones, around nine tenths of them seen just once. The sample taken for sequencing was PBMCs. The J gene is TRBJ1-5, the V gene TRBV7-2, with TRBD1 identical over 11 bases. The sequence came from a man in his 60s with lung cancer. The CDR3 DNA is TGTGCCAGCAGCCGGACAGGGGGCACTCAGCCCCAGCATTTT. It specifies CASSRTGGTQPQHF.